The 19 T cell receptor beta chains reported below all come from one sample, sequenced in a study of shared clonotypes between healthy human individuals. Only in-frame clones appear in the TCRdb table, and some are missing; sequencing was by immunoSEQ multiplex PCR. This repertoire shows over a million clones, 78% found once; its top ten account for approximately 0.5%. The specimen was memory CD4+ T cells from PBMCs. Described subset: CD45RA-negative fraction. The receptors come from a man aged 18-30 years in good health. Some clones in this sample may be carry-over from other donors' samples.

The chain joins TRBV11-1 to TRBJ1-5, with D uncertain. Germline V gene sequence: CDR1 SGHAT, CDR2 FQDESV (reference sequence). V lost 1 base to trimming and J lost 5 bases, with 6 bases between them. This CDR3 is built from 13 residues. The CDR3 DNA follows: TGTGCCAGCAGCTTAGGAAGGGATCAGCCCCAGCATTTT. It encodes CASSLGRDQPQHF.

The V call is TRBV6-5, the J call TRBJ2-1; 9 nucleotides agree with TRBD2. Germline values: CDR1 MNHEY, CDR2 SVGAGI. This CDR3 has 16 amino acids. V shed 2 bases, J shed 6 bases, and the junction held 8 bases outside the gene matches. The CDR3 region is CASSYEGGLATNEQFF. The DNA of the CDR3 is TGTGCCAGCAGTTACGAAGGGGGACTAGCTACCAATGAGCAGTTCTTC.

The rearrangement links TRBV18 to TRBJ2-4; D remains unclear. V was shortened by 0 bases and J by 4 bases, with 10 bases between the two germline ends. CDR1 and CDR2 (germline): KGHSH, LQKENI. CDR3 length: 15 residues. For the CDR3, the DNA is TGTGCCAGCTCACCACCTGGCAAATCTAAAAACATTCAGTACTTC. Residues: CASSPPGKSKNIQYF.

This clone has more than one count but fewer than ten. This CDR3 reads CASSLDGDRGQNQPQHF. The CDR3 nucleotides are TGTGCCAGCAGCTTAGACGGCGACAGGGGCCAGAATCAGCCCCAGCATTTT. The chain combines TRBV7-9 with TRBJ1-5; 8 nucleotides line up with TRBD1. V lost 1 base, J lost 4 bases, and 9 bases stayed unmatched. Germline CDR1 reads SEHNR; CDR2 reads FQNEAQ (reference sequence). This CDR3 is built from 17 residues.

The chain joins TRBV7-9 to TRBJ2-7; no clear D gene. Trimming cost V 5 bases and J 2 bases, with 16 bases left between them. CDR3 length: 15 residues. Germline V gene sequence: CDR1 SEHNR, CDR2 FQNEAQ (reference sequence). The CDR3 sequence: CASSPSPQSTYEQYF. The CDR3 bases are TGTGCCAGCAGCCCATCCCCACAGTCTACCTACGAGCAGTACTTC.

The chain uses TRBV5-6 and TRBJ1-1; possible D gene TRBD1, 6 bases. Germline V gene data show CDR1 as SGHDT and CDR2 as YYEEEE. This CDR3 has 15 residues. V lost 0 bases, J lost 1 base, and 10 bases lay in between. The CDR3: CASSLGPGENTEAFF. The CDR3 nucleotides are TGTGCCAGCAGCTTGGGACCAGGGGAGAACACTGAAGCTTTCTTT. Looking up the rest from reference TRBV5-6 and TRBJ1-1 gives the full variable domain: DAGVTQSPTHLIKTRGQQVTLRCSPKSGHDTVSWYQQALGQGPQFIFQYYEEEERQRGNFPDRFSGHQFPNYSSELNVNALLLGDSALYLCASSLGPGENTEAFFGQGTRLTVV.

The J gene is TRBJ2-4, the V gene TRBV10-1, with 9 bases matching TRBD1. From germline, CDR1 is WNHNN and CDR2 SYGVQD (reference sequence). Trimming took 3 bases from V and 9 from J; bases not matched to a gene: 6. The CDR3 totals 14 residues. CDR3 coding DNA: TGCGCCAGCAGTGATACAGGGGGCGCAAGCATTCAGTACTTC. It codes for CASSDTGGASIQYF.

V is TRBV4-1 and J is TRBJ2-1, with D possibly being TRBD2 (6 bases). The CDR3 totals 13 residues. The germline CDR1 and CDR2 sequences are MGHRA and YSYEKL. The germline V and J ends were trimmed by 4 bases and 15 bases, with 19 bases remaining between them. CDR3 protein: CASSPGRREGRFF. The CDR3, as DNA: TGCGCCAGCAGCCCGGGGCGGCGGGAAGGTCGGTTCTTC.

V and J are TRBV6-1 and TRBJ2-1; 7 nucleotides line up with TRBD1. CDR1 is MNHNS and CDR2 is SASEGT in the germline V gene. The V gene end was trimmed by 3 bases and the J gene end by 8 bases; junction bases not matched to a gene: 10. The CDR3 spans 15 residues. CDR3 sequence: CASSDGGRGFDEQFF. In DNA form, the CDR3 reads TGTGCCAGCAGTGATGGTGGCAGGGGGTTCGATGAGCAGTTCTTC.

The V gene is TRBV5-4, the J gene TRBJ1-1; D is unresolved. Trimming shortened V by 0 bases and J by 0 bases, and 9 bases separated the two germline ends. In germline, CDR1 is SGHNT, CDR2 YYREEE (reference sequence). The CDR3 loop spans 15 amino acids. As DNA, the CDR3 is TGTGCCAGCAGCTTGGAGGCAGAGATGAACACTGAAGCTTTCTTT. This gives the protein CASSLEAEMNTEAFF.

As concerns this clone: This CDR3 is also generated by other DNA sequences in the sample. The DNA of the CDR3 is TGTGCCAGCAGTTTGGTAGGGGATACGCAGTATTTT. It codes for CASSLVGDTQYF. The V gene is TRBV27, the J gene TRBJ2-3; no clear D gene. The CDR3 covers 12 residues. CDR1 and CDR2 from the germline V gene are MNHEY and SMNVEV (reference sequence). Trimming shortened V by 3 bases and J by 6 bases, and 7 bases separated the two germline ends.

The rearrangement uses TRBV29-1 and TRBJ2-5; 10 bases align to TRBD1. The J call is doubtful: the DNA matches TRBJ2-7 better. This CDR3 region has 12 residues. Germline V CDR1 and CDR2: SQVTM, ANQGSEA. CDR3 in DNA: TGCAGCGGGGGACAGGGGTCCTACGAGCAGTACTTC. This sequence encodes CSGGQGSYEQYF.

This chain joins TRBV6-1 and TRBJ2-4; D not resolved. Trimming left V 6 bases short and J 2 bases short, with 8 bases between. Germline V gene lookup returns CDR1 MNHNS and CDR2 SASEGT. The CDR3 extends over 13 amino acids. The chain's CDR3 is CASRTDPKNIQYF. The CDR3 DNA sequence: TGTGCCAGCAGGACGGACCCCAAAAACATTCAGTACTTC.

This sequence joins TRBV28 and TRBJ2-2; 11 bases align to TRBD1. The CDR3 sequence is 15 residues long. V dropped 5 bases and J dropped 7; count of bases not matched to a gene: 6. Germline-derived CDR1 and CDR2 are MDHEN and SYDVKM. The CDR3 is CASSVPGQGDGELFF. For the CDR3, the DNA is TGTGCCAGCAGTGTCCCGGGACAGGGGGACGGGGAGCTGTTTTTT.

This clone was observed once. Other DNA sequences in the same sample also yield this CDR3. The V and J genes are TRBV7-2 and TRBJ2-3; D gene uncertain. Per the germline V gene, CDR1 is SGHTA and CDR2 is FQGNSA. V dropped 1 base and J dropped 0 bases, with 5 bases sitting between them. The CDR3 contains 14 residues. The chain's CDR3 is CASSLGTSTDTQYF. As DNA, the CDR3 is TGTGCCAGCAGCTTAGGAACTAGCACAGATACGCAGTATTTT.

In the case of this clone: Distinct nucleotide sequences in the sample also encode this CDR3. The chain uses TRBV5-1 and TRBJ1-5; a weak D match, TRBD1 (5 bases). Germline lookup yields CDR1 SGHRS and CDR2 YFSETQ. Trimming removed 0 bases from V and 1 base from J, with 8 bases in between. This CDR3 is built from 15 residues. CDR3 sequence (DNA): TGCGCCAGCAGCTTGGATGGGGGGAGCAATCAGCCCCAGCATTTT. Amino acid sequence: CASSLDGGSNQPQHF.

J is TRBJ1-3 and V is TRBV9, with D perhaps TRBD1 (5 bases). CDR3 length: 17 amino acids. Germline V lookup: CDR1 SGDLS, CDR2 YYNGEE. Deletions cut 0 bases from V and 3 bases from J, with 16 bases between. CDR3 DNA: TGTGCCAGCAGCGTAGTCGGCAGGGCGTGGGGTGGAAACACCATATATTTT. This codes for CASSVVGRAWGGNTIYF.

CDR3 in amino acids: CASSESRGLYNEQFF. The CDR3 nucleotides are TGTGCCAGCAGTGAGTCCAGGGGGCTATACAATGAGCAGTTCTTC. V is TRBV25-1 and J is TRBJ2-1; TRBD1 matches 8 bases. CDR1 MGHDK and CDR2 SYGVNS come from the germline V gene. The V and J ends lost 3 bases and 4 bases, in that order; junction bases with no gene match: 5. This CDR3 region has 15 residues.

On this clone: Other DNA variants within this sample encode the same CDR3. This chain joins TRBV28 and TRBJ2-6; the D gene is possibly TRBD1 (5 bases). Germline V gives CDR1 MDHEN, CDR2 SYDVKM. The CDR3 runs to 15 residues. V gave up 3 bases and J gave up 4 bases, with 10 bases separating them. CDR3 sequence: CASSFLRAGANVLTF. The CDR3 nucleotides read TGTGCCAGCAGTTTTCTCAGGGCGGGGGCCAACGTCCTGACTTTC.